This T cell receptor (beta chain) was captured by sequencing in a study of shared clonotypes between healthy human individuals. The protocol was immunoSEQ multiplex PCR, while the TCRdb copy is restricted to in-frame clones and leaves out a portion. The repertoire holds millions of clones, 85% to 95% seen once, with 0.85% to 1.2% in the top ten. The naive CD8 population came from CD45RO-negative cells selected for CCR7, without terminally differentiated effector memory CD45RA+ cells. The table lists this clone with a count of one. Germline V gene sequence: CDR1 SNHLY, CDR2 FYNNEI. This CDR3 contains 13 residues. V was shortened by 2 bases and J by 6 bases, with 8 bases between the two germline ends.

The clonotype comes from a man between 18 and 35 years old in good health. The sample was naive CD8+ T cells sorted from blood. This chain joins TRBV2 and TRBJ1-5; D ambiguous. As DNA, the CDR3 is TGTGCCAGCAGTGAACCCCCGCCTCAGCCCCAGCATTTT. Translating it yields CASSEPPPQPQHF.